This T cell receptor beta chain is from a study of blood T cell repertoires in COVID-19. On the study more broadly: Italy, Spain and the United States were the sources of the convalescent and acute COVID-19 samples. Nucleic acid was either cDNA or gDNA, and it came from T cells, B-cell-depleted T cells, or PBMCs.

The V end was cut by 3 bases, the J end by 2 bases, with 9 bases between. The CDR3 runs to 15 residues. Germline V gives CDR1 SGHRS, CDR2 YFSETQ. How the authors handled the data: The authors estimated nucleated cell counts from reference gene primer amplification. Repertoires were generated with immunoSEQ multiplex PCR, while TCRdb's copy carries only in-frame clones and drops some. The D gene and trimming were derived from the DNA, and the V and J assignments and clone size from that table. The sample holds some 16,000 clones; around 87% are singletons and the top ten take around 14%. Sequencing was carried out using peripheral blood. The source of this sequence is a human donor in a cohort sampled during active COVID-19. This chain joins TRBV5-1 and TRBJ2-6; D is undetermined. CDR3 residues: CASSSRKTGANVLTF. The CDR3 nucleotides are TGCGCCAGCAGCTCGCGTAAAACTGGGGCCAACGTCCTGACTTTC.